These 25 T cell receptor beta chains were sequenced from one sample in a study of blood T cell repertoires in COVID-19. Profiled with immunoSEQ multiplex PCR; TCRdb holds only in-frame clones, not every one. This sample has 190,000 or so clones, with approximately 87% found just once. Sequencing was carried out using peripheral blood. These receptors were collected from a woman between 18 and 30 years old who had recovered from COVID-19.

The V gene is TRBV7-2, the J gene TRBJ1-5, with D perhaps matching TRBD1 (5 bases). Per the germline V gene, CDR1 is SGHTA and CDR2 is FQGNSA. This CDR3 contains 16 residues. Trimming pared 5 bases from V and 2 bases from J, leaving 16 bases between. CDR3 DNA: TGTGCCAGCAGCCCCCGGGGGGGTAGGGGCAATCAGCCCCAGCATTTT. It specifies CASSPRGGRGNQPQHF.

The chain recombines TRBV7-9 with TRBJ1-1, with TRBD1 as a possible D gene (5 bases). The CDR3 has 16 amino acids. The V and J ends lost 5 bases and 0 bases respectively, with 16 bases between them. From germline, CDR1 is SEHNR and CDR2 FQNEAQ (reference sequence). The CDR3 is CASSPQGNRMNTEAFF. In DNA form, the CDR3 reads TGTGCCAGCAGCCCGCAGGGTAACAGGATGAACACTGAAGCTTTCTTT.

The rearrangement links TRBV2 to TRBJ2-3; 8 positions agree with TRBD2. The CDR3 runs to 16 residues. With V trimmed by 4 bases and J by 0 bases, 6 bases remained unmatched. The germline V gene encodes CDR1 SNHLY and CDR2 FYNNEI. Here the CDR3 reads CASSGPSGSSTDTQYF. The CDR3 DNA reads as TGTGCCAGCAGTGGGCCTAGCGGGTCTAGCACAGATACGCAGTATTTT.

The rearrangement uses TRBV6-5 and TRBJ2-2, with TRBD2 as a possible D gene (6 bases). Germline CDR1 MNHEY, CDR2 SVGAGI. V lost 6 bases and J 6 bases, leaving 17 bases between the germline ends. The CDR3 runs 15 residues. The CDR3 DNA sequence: TGTGCCAGCAGAACCGGGACTCATGAGGCCGGGGAGCTGTTTTTT. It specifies CASRTGTHEAGELFF.

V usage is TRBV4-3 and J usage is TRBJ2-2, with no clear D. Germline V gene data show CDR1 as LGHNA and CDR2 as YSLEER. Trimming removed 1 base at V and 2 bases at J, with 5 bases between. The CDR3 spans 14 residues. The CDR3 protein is CASSQGTNTGELFF. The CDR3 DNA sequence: TGCGCCAGCAGCCAAGGTACAAACACCGGGGAGCTGTTTTTT.

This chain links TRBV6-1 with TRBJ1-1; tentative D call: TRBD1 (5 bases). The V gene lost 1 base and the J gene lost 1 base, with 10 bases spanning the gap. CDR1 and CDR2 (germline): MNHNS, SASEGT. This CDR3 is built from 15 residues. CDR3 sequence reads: CASSEEGFWNTEAFF. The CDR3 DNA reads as TGTGCCAGCAGTGAAGAGGGGTTCTGGAACACTGAAGCTTTCTTT.

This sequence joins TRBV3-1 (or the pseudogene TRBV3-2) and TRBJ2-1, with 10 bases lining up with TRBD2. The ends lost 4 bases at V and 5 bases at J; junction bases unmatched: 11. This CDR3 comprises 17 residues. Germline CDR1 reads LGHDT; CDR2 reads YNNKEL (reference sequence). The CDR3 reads CASSPPEREGRDNEQFF. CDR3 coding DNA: TGTGCCAGCAGCCCACCCGAGCGGGAGGGCCGGGACAATGAGCAGTTCTTC.

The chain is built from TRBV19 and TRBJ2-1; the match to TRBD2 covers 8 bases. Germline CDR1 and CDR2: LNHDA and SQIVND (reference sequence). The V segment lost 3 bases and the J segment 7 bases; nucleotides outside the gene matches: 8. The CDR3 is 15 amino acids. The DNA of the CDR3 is TGTGCCAGTAGTATTGCCCCGGGAGGGGCGAATGAGCAGTTCTTC. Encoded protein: CASSIAPGGANEQFF. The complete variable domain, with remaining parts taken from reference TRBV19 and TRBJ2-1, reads DGGITQSPKYLFRKEGQNVTLSCEQNLNHDAMYWYRQDPGQGLRLIYYSQIVNDFQKGDIAEGYSVSREKKESFPLTVTSAQKNPTAFYLCASSIAPGGANEQFFGPGTRLTVL.

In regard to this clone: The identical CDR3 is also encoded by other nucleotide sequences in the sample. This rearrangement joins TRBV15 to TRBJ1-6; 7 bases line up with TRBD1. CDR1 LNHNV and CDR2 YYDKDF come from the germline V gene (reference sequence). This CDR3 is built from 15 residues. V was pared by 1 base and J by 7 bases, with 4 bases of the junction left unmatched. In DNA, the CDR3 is TGTGCCACCAGCAGAGTTGGAGGGGGCAATTCACCCCTCCACTTT. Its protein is CATSRVGGGNSPLHF. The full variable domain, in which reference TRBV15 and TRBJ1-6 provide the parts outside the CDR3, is DAMVIQNPRYQVTQFGKPVTLSCSQTLNHNVMYWYQQKSSQAPKLLFHYYDKDFNNEADTPDNFQSRRPNTSFCFLDIRSPGLGDTAMYLCATSRVGGGNSPLHFGNGTRLTVT.

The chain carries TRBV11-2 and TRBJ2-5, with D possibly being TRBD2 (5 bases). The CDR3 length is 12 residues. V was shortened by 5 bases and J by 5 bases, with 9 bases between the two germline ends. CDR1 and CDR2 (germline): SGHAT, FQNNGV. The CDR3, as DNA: TGTGCCAGCAGCCAGCCGGGGGAGACCCAGTACTTC. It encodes CASSQPGETQYF. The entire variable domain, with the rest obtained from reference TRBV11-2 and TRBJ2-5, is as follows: EAGVAQSPRYKIIEKRQSVAFWCNPISGHATLYWYQQILGQGPKLLIQFQNNGVVDDSQLPKDRFSAERLKGVDSTLKIQPAKLEDSAVYLCASSQPGETQYFGPGTRLLVL.

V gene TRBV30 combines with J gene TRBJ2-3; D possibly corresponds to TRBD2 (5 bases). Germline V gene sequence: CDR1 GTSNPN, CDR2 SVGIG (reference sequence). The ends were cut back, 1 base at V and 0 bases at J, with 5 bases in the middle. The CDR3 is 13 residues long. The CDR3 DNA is TGTGCCTGGAGTGGAGGGAGCACAGATACGCAGTATTTT. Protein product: CAWSGGSTDTQYF.

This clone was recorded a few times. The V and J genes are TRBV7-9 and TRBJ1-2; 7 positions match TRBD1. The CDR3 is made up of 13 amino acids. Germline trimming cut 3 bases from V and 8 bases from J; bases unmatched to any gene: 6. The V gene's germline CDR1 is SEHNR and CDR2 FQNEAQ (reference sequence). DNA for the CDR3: TGTGCCAGCAGCTTCAGGGGGATCGAGGGCTACACCTTC. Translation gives CASSFRGIEGYTF.

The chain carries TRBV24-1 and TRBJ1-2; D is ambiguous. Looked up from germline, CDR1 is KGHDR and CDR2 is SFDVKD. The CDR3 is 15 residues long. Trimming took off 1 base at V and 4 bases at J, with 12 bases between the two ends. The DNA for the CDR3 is TGTGCCACCAGTGATTTATTCGGTAACTCCTATGGCTACACCTTC. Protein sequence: CATSDLFGNSYGYTF.

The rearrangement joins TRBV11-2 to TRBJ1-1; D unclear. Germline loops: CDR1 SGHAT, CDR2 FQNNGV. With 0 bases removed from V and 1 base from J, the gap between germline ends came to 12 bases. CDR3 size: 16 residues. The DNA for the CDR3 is TGTGCCAGCAGCTTAGACCGATTCAACAGGAACACTGAAGCTTTCTTT. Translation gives CASSLDRFNRNTEAFF.

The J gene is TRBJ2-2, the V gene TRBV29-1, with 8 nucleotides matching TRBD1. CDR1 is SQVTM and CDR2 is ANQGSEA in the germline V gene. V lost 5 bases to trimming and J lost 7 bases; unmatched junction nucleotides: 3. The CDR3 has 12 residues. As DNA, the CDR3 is TGCAGCGTTCGGACAGGGCGCGGGGAGCTGTTTTTT. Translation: CSVRTGRGELFF.

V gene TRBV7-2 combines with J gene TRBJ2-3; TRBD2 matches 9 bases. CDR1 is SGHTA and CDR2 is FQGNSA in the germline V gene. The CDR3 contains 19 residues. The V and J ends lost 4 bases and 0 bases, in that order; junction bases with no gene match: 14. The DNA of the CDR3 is TGTGCCAGCAGCTCCGTGAGGCGGGGGGGCCCCCGGAGCACAGATACGCAGTATTTT. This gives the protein CASSSVRRGGPRSTDTQYF. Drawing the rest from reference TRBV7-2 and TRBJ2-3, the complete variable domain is GAGVSQSPSNKVTEKGKDVELRCDPISGHTALYWYRQSLGQGLEFLIYFQGNSAPDKSGLPSDRFSAERTGGSVSTLTIQRTQQEDSAVYLCASSSVRRGGPRSTDTQYFGPGTRLTVL.

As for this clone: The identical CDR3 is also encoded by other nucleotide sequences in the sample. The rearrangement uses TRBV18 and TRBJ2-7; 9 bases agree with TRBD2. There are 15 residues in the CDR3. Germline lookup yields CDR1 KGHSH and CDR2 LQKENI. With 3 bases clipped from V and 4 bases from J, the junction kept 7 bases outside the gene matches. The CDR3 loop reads CASSPPRGGPYEQYF. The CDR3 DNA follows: TGTGCCAGCTCACCGCCGCGGGGGGGACCATACGAGCAGTACTTC.

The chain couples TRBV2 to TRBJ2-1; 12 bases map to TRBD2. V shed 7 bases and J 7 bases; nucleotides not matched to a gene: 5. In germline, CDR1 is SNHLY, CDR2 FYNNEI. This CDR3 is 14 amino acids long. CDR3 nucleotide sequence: TGTGCCAGCATAGGACTAGCGGGAAAGAATGAGCAGTTCTTC. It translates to CASIGLAGKNEQFF. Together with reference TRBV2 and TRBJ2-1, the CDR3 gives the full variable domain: EPEVTQTPSHQVTQMGQEVILRCVPISNHLYFYWYRQILGQKVEFLVSFYNNEISEKSEIFDDQFSVERPDGSNFTLKIRSTKLEDSAMYFCASIGLAGKNEQFFGPGTRLTVL.

The CDR3 loop is CSVEVVQGGNEQFF. The DNA of the CDR3 is TGCAGCGTTGAAGTTGTACAGGGGGGCAATGAGCAGTTCTTC. The chain has TRBV29-1 and TRBJ2-1; 8 bases are shared with TRBD1. This CDR3 comprises 14 residues. Losses at the gene ends were 1 base for V and 6 bases for J; bases not matched to a gene: 5. Looked up from germline, CDR1 is SQVTM and CDR2 is ANQGSEA.

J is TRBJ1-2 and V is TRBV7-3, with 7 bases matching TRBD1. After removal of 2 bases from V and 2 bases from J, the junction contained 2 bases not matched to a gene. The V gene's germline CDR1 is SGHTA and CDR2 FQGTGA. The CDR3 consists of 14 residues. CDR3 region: CASSLGDSNYGYTF. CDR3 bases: TGTGCCAGCAGCTTAGGGGACAGCAACTATGGCTACACCTTC.

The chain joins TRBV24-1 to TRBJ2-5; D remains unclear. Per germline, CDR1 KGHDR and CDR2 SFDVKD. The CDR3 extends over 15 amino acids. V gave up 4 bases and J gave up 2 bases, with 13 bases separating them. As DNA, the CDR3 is TGTGCCACCAGTGACCCCCGACACATACAAGAGACCCAGTACTTC. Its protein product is CATSDPRHIQETQYF.

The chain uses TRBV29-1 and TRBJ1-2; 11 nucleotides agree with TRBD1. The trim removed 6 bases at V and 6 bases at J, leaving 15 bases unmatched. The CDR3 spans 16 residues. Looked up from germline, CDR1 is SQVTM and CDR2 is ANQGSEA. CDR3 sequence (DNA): TGCAGCGTCAGGACTCAACCGGGACAGGGGGTTCATGGCTACACCTTC. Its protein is CSVRTQPGQGVHGYTF.

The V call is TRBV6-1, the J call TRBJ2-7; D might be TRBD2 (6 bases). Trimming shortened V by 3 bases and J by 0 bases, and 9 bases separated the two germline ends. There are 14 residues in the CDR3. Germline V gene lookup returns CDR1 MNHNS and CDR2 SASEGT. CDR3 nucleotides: TGTGCCAGCAGTGACCGGGACTTCTCCTACGAGCAGTACGTC. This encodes CASSDRDFSYEQYV.

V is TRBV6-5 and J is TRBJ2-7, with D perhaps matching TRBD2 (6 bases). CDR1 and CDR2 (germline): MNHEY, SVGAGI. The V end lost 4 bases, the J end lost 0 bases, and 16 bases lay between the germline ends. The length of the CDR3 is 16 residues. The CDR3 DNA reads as TGTGCCAGCAGTTTCCCGGCGGGGACCCTCTCCTACGAGCAGTACGTC. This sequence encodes CASSFPAGTLSYEQYV.

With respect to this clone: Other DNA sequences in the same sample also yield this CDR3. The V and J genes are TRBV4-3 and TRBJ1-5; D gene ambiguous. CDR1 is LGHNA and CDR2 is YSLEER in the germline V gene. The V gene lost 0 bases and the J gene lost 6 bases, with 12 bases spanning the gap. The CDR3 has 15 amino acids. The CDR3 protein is CASSQDLGGGQPQHF. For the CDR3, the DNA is TGCGCCAGCAGCCAAGATCTGGGAGGAGGTCAGCCCCAGCATTTT.